This TCR beta chain originates from a study of pediatric ulcerative colitis. The CDR3 loop spans 16 amino acids. Germline loops: CDR1 LNHNV, CDR2 YYDKDF (reference sequence). V lost 3 bases to trimming and J lost 4 bases, with 13 bases between them. Using immunoSEQ multiplex PCR, the repertoire was profiled, and TCRdb retains in-frame clones only, with some absent. The sample includes roughly 37,000 clones, 70% to 90% of them seen just once. Sequencing was performed on blood. The TCR comes from a girl aged 5 to 17 with moderate ulcerative colitis. The V gene is TRBV15, the J gene TRBJ2-6, with D perhaps TRBD1 (6 bases). CDR3 residues: CATSSITGLGANVLTF. CDR3 nucleotide sequence: TGTGCCACCAGCAGCATAACAGGGCTAGGGGCCAACGTCCTGACTTTC.